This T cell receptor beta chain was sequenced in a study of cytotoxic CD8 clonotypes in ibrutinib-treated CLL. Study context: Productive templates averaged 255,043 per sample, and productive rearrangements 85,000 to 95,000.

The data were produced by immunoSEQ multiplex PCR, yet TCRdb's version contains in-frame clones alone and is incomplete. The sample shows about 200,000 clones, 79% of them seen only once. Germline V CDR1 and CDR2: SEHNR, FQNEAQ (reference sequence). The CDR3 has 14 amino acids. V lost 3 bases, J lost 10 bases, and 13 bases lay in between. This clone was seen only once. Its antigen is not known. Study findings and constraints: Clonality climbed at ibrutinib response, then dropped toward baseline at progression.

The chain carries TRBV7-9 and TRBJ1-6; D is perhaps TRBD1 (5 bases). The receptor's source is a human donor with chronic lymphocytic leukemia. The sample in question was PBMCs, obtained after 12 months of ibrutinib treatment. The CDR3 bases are TGTGCCAGCAGCTTTGTGGAGGGGCGGTCACCCCTCCACTTT. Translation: CASSFVEGRSPLHF.